This T cell receptor (beta chain) was documented in a study of identical twins. Notes on this clonotype: Its target is not known.

Study-wide results and caveats: Models predicted too little out-of-frame TCR alpha sharing in monozygotic twins. Memory repertoires showed no such pattern, whereas abundant cord blood beta clonotypes carried fewer insertions.

TCRdb analysed the 5' RACE reads with MiXCR anew, one entry per CDR3 protein. The sample gives about 530,000 distinct CDR3 sequences, approximately 16% of which show up once; roughly 0.42% is in the top ten. Separately, the same data were catalogued under a study of yellow fever vaccine responses in identical twins.

Sequencing was carried out using CD4+ T cells sorted from blood. The TCR comes from a woman between 18 and 30 years old in good health.

CDR3 in DNA: TGTGCCAGCAGCCATCGACAGGGTAACCAGGATACGCAGTATTTT. It specifies CASSHRQGNQDTQYF. The J gene is TRBJ2-3, the V gene TRBV3-1; 7 nucleotides match TRBD1. This CDR3 spans 15 amino acids. V was pared by 3 bases and J by 6 bases, with 9 bases of the junction left unmatched. Looked up from germline, CDR1 is LGHDT and CDR2 is YNNKEL (reference sequence).